One T cell receptor (beta chain) is described in this entry. This sample is part of a study of blood T cell repertoires in COVID-19. Across the study: Acute and convalescent COVID-19 specimens originated in the United States, Italy and Spain. Nucleic acid was either cDNA or gDNA, and it came from T cells, B-cell-depleted T cells, or PBMCs.

Source study methods: Reference gene primer amplification in the assay estimated nucleated cell counts. TCRdb keeps only in-frame clones here, not all; method: immunoSEQ multiplex PCR. V and J calls and clone size are as listed in that table; D and trimming were resolved from the DNA. This sample has 150,000 to 200,000 clones, with about 88% found just once. This clonotype was sampled from a man in his late teens or twenties with acute or convalescent COVID-19. The sample was peripheral blood.

CDR3 region: CASSERPIQGAYEQYV. The CDR3 nucleotides read TGTGCCAGCAGTGAAAGGCCTATACAGGGAGCCTACGAGCAGTACGTC. This rearrangement joins TRBV6-1 to TRBJ2-7; the D gene is possibly TRBD1 (6 bases). The length of the CDR3 is 16 residues. Germline values: CDR1 MNHNS, CDR2 SASEGT. Trimming took 2 bases from V and 2 from J, leaving 16 bases between them.